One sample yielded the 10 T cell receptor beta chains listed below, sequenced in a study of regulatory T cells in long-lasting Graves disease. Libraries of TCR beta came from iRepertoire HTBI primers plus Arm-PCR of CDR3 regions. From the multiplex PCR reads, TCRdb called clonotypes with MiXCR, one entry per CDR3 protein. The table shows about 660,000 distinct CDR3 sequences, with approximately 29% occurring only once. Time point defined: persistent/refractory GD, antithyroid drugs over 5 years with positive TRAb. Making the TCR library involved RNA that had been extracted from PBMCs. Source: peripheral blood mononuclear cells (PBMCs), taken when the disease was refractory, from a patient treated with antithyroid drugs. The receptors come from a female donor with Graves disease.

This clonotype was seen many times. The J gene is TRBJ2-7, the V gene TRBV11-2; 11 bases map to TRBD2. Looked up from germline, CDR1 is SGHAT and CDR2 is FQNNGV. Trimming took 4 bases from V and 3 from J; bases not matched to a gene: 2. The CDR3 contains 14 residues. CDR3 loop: CASSYTSGSYEQYF. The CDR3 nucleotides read TGTGCCAGCAGCTATACTAGCGGGAGCTACGAGCAGTACTTC. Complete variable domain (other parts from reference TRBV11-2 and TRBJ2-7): EAGVAQSPRYKIIEKRQSVAFWCNPISGHATLYWYQQILGQGPKLLIQFQNNGVVDDSQLPKDRFSAERLKGVDSTLKIQPAKLEDSAVYLCASSYTSGSYEQYFGPGTRLTVT.

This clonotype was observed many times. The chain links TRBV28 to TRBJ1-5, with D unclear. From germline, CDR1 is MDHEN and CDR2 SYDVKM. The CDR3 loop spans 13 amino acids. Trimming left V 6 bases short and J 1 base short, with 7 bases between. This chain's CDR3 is CASSFLSNQPQHF. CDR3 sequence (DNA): TGTGCCAGCAGCTTTCTCAGCAATCAGCCCCAGCATTTT.

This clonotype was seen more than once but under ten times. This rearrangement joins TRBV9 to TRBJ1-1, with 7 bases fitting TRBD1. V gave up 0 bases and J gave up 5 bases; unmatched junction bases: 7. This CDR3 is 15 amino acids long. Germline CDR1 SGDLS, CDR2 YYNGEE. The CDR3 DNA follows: TGTGCCAGCAGCGTAGCAGCAGGGGGACTTACTGAAGCTTTCTTT. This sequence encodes CASSVAAGGLTEAFF.

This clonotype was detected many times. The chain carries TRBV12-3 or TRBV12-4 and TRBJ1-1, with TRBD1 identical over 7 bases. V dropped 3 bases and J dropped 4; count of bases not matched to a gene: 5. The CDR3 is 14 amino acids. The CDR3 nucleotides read TGTGCCAGCAGTTTCGGACAGGCGAGCACTGAAGCTTTCTTT. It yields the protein CASSFGQASTEAFF.

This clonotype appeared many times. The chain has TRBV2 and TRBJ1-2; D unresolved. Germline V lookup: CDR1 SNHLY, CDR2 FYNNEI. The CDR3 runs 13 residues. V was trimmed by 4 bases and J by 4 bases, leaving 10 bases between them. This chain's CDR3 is CASSVSGIYGYTF. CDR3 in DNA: TGTGCCAGCAGTGTTTCGGGCATCTATGGCTACACCTTC.

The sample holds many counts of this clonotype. CDR3 sequence: CASSHSEGTASTQETQYF. The CDR3 DNA sequence: TGTGCCAGCAGCCACTCCGAAGGGACAGCCAGCACACAAGAGACCCAGTACTTC. This chain uses TRBV28 with TRBJ2-5, with TRBD1 matching over 7 bases. Losses at the gene ends were 6 bases for V and 2 bases for J; bases not matched to a gene: 18. Germline V lookup: CDR1 MDHEN, CDR2 SYDVKM. The CDR3 spans 18 residues.

As DNA, the CDR3 is TGCAGTGCTAGAGATCGAAGCGGGAGGGCCAACGAGCAGTACTTC. It codes for CSARDRSGRANEQYF. This chain links TRBV20-1 with TRBJ2-7; 10 bases match TRBD2. J lost 5 bases, V lost 0 bases, and 7 bases had no gene match. This CDR3 contains 15 residues. Germline V gene data show CDR1 as DFQATT and CDR2 as SNEGSKA (reference sequence).

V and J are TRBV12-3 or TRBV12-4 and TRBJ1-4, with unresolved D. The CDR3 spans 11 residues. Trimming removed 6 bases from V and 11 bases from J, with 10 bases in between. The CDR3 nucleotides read TGTGCCAGCAGCGGGCCGGGGAAACTGTTTTTT. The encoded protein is CASSGPGKLFF.

The CDR3 coding sequence is TGTGCCATCCCATCGGCTGGGGGCCTGAACACTGAAGCTTTCTTT. The encoded protein is CAIPSAGGLNTEAFF. The chain employs TRBV7-9 and TRBJ1-1; the D gene is possibly TRBD1 (6 bases). CDR1 and CDR2 from the germline V gene are SEHNR and FQNEAQ (reference sequence). The V end lost 10 bases, the J end lost 0 bases, and 18 bases lay between the germline ends. The CDR3 contains 15 residues.

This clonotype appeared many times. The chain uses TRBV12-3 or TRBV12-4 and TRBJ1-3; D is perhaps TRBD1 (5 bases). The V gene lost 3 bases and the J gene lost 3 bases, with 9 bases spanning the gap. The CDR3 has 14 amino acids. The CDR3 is CASSLGGYGNTIYF. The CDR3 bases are TGTGCCAGCAGTTTGGGGGGTTATGGAAACACCATATATTTT.